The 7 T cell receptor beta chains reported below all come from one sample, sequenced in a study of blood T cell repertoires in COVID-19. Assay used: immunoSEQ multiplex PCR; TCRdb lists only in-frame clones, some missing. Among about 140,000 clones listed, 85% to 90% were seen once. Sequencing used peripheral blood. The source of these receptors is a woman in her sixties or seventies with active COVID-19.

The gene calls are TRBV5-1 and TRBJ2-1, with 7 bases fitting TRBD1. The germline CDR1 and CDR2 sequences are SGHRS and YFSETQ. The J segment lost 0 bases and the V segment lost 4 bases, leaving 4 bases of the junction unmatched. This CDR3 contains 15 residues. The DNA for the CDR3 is TGCGCCAGCAGCCCGACAGGGAGCTCCTACAATGAGCAGTTCTTC. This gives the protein CASSPTGSSYNEQFF.

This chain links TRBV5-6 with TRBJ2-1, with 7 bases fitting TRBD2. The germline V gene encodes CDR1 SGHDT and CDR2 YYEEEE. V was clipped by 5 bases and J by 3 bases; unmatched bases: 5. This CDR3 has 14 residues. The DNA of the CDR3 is TGTGCCAGCAGATACCCGGGGGGCTACAATGAGCAGTTCTTC. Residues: CASRYPGGYNEQFF.

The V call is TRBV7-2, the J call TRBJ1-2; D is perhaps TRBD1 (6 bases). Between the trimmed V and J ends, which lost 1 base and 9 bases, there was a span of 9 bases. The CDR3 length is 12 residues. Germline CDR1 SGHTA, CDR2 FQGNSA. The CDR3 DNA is TGTGCCAGCAGCTTAGACAGGGTTAGCTACACCTTC. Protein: CASSLDRVSYTF.

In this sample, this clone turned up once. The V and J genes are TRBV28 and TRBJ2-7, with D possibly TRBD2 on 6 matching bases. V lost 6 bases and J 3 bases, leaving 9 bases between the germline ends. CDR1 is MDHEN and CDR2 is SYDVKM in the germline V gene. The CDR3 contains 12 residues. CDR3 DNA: TGTGCCAGCAGGGGGGGAGTCTACGAGCAGTACTTC. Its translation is CASRGGVYEQYF.

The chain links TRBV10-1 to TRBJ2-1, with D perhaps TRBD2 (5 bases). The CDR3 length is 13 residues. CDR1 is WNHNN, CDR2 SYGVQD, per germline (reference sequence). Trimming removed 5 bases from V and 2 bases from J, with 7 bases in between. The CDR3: CASSISAYNEQFF. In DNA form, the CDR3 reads TGCGCCAGCAGTATTAGCGCCTACAATGAGCAGTTCTTC.

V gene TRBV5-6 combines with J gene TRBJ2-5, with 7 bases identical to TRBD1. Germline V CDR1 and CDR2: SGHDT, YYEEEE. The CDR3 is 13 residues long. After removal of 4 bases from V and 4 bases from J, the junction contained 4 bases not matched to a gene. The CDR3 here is CASSRRDRETQYF. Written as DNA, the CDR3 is TGTGCCAGCAGCCGCCGGGACAGAGAGACCCAGTACTTC.

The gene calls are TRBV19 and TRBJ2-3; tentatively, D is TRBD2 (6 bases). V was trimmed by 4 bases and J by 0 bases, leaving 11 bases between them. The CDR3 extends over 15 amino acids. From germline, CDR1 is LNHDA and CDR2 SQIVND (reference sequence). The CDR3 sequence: CASSSGTTSTDTQYF. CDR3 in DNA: TGTGCCAGTAGTAGCGGGACGACTAGCACAGATACGCAGTATTTT.